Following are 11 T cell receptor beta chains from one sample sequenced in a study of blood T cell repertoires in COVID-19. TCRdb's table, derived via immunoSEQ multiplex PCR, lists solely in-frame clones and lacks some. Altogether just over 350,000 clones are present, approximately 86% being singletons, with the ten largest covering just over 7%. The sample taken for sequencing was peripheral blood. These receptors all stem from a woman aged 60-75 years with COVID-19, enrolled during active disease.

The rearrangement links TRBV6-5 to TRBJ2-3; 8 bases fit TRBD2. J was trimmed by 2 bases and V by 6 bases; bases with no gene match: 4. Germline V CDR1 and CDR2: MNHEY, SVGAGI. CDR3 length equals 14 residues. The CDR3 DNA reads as TGTGCCAGCAGACTTAGCGGGGACACAGATACGCAGTATTTT. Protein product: CASRLSGDTDTQYF.

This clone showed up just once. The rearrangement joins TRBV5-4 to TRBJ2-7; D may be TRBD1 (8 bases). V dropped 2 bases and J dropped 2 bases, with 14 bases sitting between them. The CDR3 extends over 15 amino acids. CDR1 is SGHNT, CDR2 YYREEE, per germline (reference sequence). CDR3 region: CASSLSTGGAYEQYF. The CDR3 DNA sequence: TGTGCCAGCAGCTTAAGCACAGGGGGGGCCTACGAGCAGTACTTC.

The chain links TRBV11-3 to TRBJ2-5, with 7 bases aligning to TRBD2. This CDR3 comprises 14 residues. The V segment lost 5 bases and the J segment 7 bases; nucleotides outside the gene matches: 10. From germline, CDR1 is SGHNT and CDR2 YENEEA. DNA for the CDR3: TGTGCCAGCAGCGCTTGGGGGGGTAGAGGGACCCAGTACTTC. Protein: CASSAWGGRGTQYF.

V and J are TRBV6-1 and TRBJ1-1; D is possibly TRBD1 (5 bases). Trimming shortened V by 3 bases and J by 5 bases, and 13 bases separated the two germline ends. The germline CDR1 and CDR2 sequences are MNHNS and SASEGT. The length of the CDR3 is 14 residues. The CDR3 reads CASSDRDGGTEAFF. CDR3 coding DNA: TGTGCCAGCAGTGACCGGGACGGAGGGACTGAAGCTTTCTTT.

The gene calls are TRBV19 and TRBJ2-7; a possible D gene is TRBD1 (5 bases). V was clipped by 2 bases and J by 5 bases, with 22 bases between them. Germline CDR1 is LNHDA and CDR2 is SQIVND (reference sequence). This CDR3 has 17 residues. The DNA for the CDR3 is TGTGCCAGTAGTATAACCCCATGGGCAGGGCCCAAGGACGAGCAGTACTTC. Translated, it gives CASSITPWAGPKDEQYF.

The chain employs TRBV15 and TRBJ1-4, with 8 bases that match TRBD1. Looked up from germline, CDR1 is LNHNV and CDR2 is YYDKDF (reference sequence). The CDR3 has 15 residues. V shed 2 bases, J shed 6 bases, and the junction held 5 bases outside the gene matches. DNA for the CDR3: TGTGCCACCAGCAGACAGGGGGCGTTTGATGAAAAACTGTTTTTT. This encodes CATSRQGAFDEKLFF.

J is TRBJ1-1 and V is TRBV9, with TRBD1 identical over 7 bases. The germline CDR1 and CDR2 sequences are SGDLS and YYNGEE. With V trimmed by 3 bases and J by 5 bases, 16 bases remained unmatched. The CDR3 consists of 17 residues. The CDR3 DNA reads TGTGCCAGCAGCGCCAAAACAGGGGAATCCAGGATGACTGAAGCTTTCTTT. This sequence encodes CASSAKTGESRMTEAFF. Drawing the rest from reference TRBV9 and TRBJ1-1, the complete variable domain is DSGVTQTPKHLITATGQRVTLRCSPRSGDLSVYWYQQSLDQGLQFLIQYYNGEERAKGNILERFSAQQFPDLHSELNLSSLELGDSALYFCASSAKTGESRMTEAFFGQGTRLTVV.

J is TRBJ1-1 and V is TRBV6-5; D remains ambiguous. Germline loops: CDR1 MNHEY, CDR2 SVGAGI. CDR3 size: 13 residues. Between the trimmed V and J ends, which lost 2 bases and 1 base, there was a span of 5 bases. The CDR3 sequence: CASSYLENTEAFF. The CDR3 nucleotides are TGTGCCAGCAGTTACCTAGAGAACACTGAAGCTTTCTTT.

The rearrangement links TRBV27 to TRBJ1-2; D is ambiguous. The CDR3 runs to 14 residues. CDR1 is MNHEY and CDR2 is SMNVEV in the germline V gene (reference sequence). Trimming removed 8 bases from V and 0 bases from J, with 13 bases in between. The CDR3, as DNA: TGTGCCAGCTGCCCAGGAACTGCTAACTATGGCTACACCTTC. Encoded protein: CASCPGTANYGYTF.

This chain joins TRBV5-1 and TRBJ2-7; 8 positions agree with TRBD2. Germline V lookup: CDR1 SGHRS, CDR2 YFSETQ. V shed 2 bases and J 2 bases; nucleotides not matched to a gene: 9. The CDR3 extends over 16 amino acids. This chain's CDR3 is CASSFDSASGPYEQYF. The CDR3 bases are TGCGCCAGCAGCTTCGATTCGGCTAGCGGGCCCTACGAGCAGTACTTC.

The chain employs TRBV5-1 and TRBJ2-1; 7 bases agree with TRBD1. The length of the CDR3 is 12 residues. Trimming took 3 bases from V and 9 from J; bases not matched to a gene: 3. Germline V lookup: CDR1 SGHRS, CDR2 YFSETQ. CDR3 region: CASSSTGSEQFF. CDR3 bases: TGCGCCAGCAGCTCGACAGGGAGTGAGCAGTTCTTC.